This T cell receptor (beta chain) was sequenced in a study of T cells in localized non-small cell lung cancer. Data came from immunoSEQ multiplex PCR; TCRdb stores just in-frame clones and leaves some out. This table holds around 35,000 clones, around 93% found once. Germline V gives CDR1 SSHAT, CDR2 FNYEAQ (reference sequence). This CDR3 spans 15 amino acids. V was clipped by 4 bases and J by 4 bases, with 16 bases between them. Study-level points and caveats: A median of around 60 clones ranked among the top 100 in tumor appeared in adjacent lung. Among the tissues sampled, uninvolved adjacent lung had the highest T cell clonality, above tumor.

About this clone itself: Its antigen remains unknown.

The chain recombines TRBV7-7 with TRBJ2-5; D possibly corresponds to TRBD2 (6 bases). This receptor was obtained from a female donor older than 55 with stage I lung adenocarcinoma. The sample here was peripheral blood, taken before any cancer treatment. CDR3 region: CASSSRGKSTETQYF. For the CDR3, the DNA is TGTGCCAGCAGCTCTCGCGGGAAAAGCACAGAGACCCAGTACTTC.